Below, 14 T cell receptor beta chains from the same sample are listed, as sequenced in a study of T-cell reconstitution after alpha-beta-depleted transplantation in children. It was with unique molecular identifiers that the TCRbeta library was prepared. MiXCR was run by TCRdb on the PCR reads, yielding one entry per CDR3 protein. This sample has hundreds of thousands of distinct CDR3 sequences, with roughly 14% found just once. The sample was PBMCs, taken before TCRalphabeta/CD19-depleted stem cell transplant. These receptors all stem from a girl aged 2 to 10 with congenital amegakaryocytic thrombocytopenia, due to receive a stem cell transplant.

Only a few counts were recorded for this clonotype. The V call is TRBV12-3 or TRBV12-4, the J call TRBJ1-5, with 7 bases lining up with TRBD1. This CDR3 is built from 16 residues. Unmatched junction bases numbered 7, after V lost 5 bases and J lost 0 bases. The CDR3 protein is CASSMTGPFSNQPQHF. The CDR3 DNA follows: TGTGCCAGCAGTATGACAGGGCCTTTTAGCAATCAGCCCCAGCATTTT.

This chain joins TRBV30 and TRBJ1-3; D is possibly TRBD1 (5 bases). CDR1 and CDR2 (germline): GTSNPN, SVGIG (reference sequence). Trimming stripped 2 bases from V and 8 bases from J, with 7 bases between. The CDR3 covers 11 residues. The CDR3 is CAWSTGDTIYF. The CDR3 coding sequence is TGTGCCTGGAGTACGGGGGACACCATATATTTT. Based on the CDR3 plus reference TRBV30 and TRBJ1-3, the full variable domain is SQTIHQWPATLVQPVGSPLSLECTVEGTSNPNLYWYRQAAGRGLQLLFYSVGIGQISSEVPQNLSASRPQDRQFILSSKKLLLSDSGFYLCAWSTGDTIYFGEGSWLTVV.

This clonotype has at least ten counts. The chain combines TRBV7-8 with TRBJ2-3; D is ambiguous. Germline-derived CDR1 and CDR2 are SGHVS and FQNEAQ. Trimming left V 7 bases short and J 6 bases short, with 8 bases between. CDR3 length: 11 residues. The CDR3 loop is CASTLSDTQYF. CDR3 coding DNA: TGTGCCAGCACCCTATCCGATACGCAGTATTTT.

This clonotype was recorded at least ten times. This sequence joins TRBV5-6 and TRBJ2-7; 7 bases are shared with TRBD1. With V trimmed by 5 bases and J by 1 base, 12 bases remained unmatched. Germline V gives CDR1 SGHDT, CDR2 YYEEEE. The CDR3 has 16 residues. CDR3 in DNA: TGTGCCAGCAGAGAGTACAGGGGATCCTTTTCCTACGAGCAGTACTTC. This sequence encodes CASREYRGSFSYEQYF.

In its sample, this clonotype was seen a few times. The V call is TRBV11-2, the J call TRBJ2-1, with 10 bases that match TRBD1. Germline V gene data show CDR1 as SGHAT and CDR2 as FQNNGV. The CDR3 covers 19 residues. J lost 0 bases, V lost 5 bases, and 13 bases had no gene match. Here the CDR3 DNA reads TGTGCCAGCAGCCGTCGGACAGGGGGAGGTAGGAGCTCCTACAATGAGCAGTTCTTC. Translating it yields CASSRRTGGGRSSYNEQFF.

DNA for the CDR3: TGTGCCAGCAGGGCCGGCGGGCCGTACAATGAGCAGTTCTTC. This encodes CASRAGGPYNEQFF. The gene calls are TRBV3-1 and TRBJ2-1, with D possibly being TRBD2 (5 bases). CDR1 LGHDT and CDR2 YNNKEL come from the germline V gene (reference sequence). The CDR3 runs to 14 residues. The V gene lost 6 bases and the J gene lost 4 bases, with 13 bases spanning the gap.

There are a few counts of this clonotype. V usage is TRBV5-1 and J usage is TRBJ2-6; no clear D. The ends were cut back, 1 base at V and 0 bases at J, with 5 bases in the middle. The CDR3 extends over 15 amino acids. Per germline, CDR1 SGHRS and CDR2 YFSETQ. The DNA for the CDR3 is TGCGCCAGCAGCTTGTTCACCTCTGGGGCCAACGTCCTGACTTTC. Protein: CASSLFTSGANVLTF.

In this sample, this clonotype turned up a few times. The V call is TRBV7-3, the J call TRBJ2-6; no clear D gene. This CDR3 region has 14 residues. The V gene lost 5 bases and the J gene lost 0 bases, with 5 bases spanning the gap. The germline V gene encodes CDR1 SGHTA and CDR2 FQGTGA. The CDR3 nucleotides are TGTGCCAGCAGCGAAGCCTCTGGGGCCAACGTCCTGACTTTC. It is translated as CASSEASGANVLTF.

The chain joins TRBV12-3 or TRBV12-4 to TRBJ2-3; a weak D match, TRBD2 (5 bases). V was cut by 6 bases and J by 4 bases, with 23 bases left in between. This CDR3 spans 17 amino acids. The CDR3 bases are TGTGCCAGCAGCTCAGAGCGACTACAGTTTTGGGCAGATACGCAGTATTTT. Its translation: CASSSERLQFWADTQYF.

The chain has TRBV2 and TRBJ1-4, with D possibly TRBD1 on 6 matching bases. The CDR3 spans 14 residues. The germline V and J ends were trimmed by 5 bases and 11 bases, with 18 bases remaining between them. Germline V gene sequence: CDR1 SNHLY, CDR2 FYNNEI. CDR3 sequence reads: CASSQIGPQGKLFF. As DNA, the CDR3 is TGTGCCAGCAGTCAAATCGGGCCCCAGGGGAAACTGTTTTTT.

Many counts were recorded for this clonotype. The CDR3 DNA is TGTGCCAGCAGTTCGTCAAGGGGGTACGAGCAGTACTTC. Amino acids: CASSSSRGYEQYF. This chain links TRBV6-5 with TRBJ2-7; D possibly corresponds to TRBD1 (6 bases). The CDR3 length is 13 residues. The V gene lost 4 bases and the J gene lost 4 bases, with 11 bases spanning the gap. CDR1 and CDR2 (germline): MNHEY, SVGAGI.

For this clonotype: The junction and the germline gene differ at one end; a read error may be behind it. The chain couples TRBV5-6 to TRBJ1-1; D is undetermined. The CDR3 runs to 17 residues. CDR1 is SGHDT, CDR2 YYEEEE, per germline. Here the CDR3 reads CASTLAYTGPRNTEAIF. The CDR3 DNA follows: TGTGCCAGCACCTTGGCCTACACGGGTCCCCGGAACACTGAAGCTATCTTT.

The chain has TRBV12-3 or TRBV12-4 and TRBJ2-3, with D perhaps TRBD1 (5 bases). CDR3 length: 16 residues. Trimming removed 3 bases from V and 4 bases from J, with 17 bases in between. The chain's CDR3 is CASSFRVIFLADTQYF. CDR3 DNA sequence: TGTGCCAGCAGTTTCAGGGTCATCTTTCTGGCAGATACGCAGTATTTT.

This clonotype was recorded at least ten times. V and J are TRBV12-3 or TRBV12-4 and TRBJ2-2, with D possibly being TRBD2 (5 bases). This CDR3 contains 13 residues. Trimming left V 5 bases short and J 8 bases short, with 12 bases between. The CDR3 region is CASSPLVAGELFF. The CDR3, as DNA: TGTGCCAGCAGTCCCTTAGTAGCGGGGGAGCTGTTTTTT.